This T cell receptor (beta chain) came from a study of response to subunit inactivated influenza vaccine. TCRdb reanalysed the RT-PCR reads using MiXCR and keeps one entry per CDR3 protein. Seen here are about half a million distinct CDR3 sequences, around 25% observed once, and the top ten hold approximately 2%. This clonotype was picked up a small number of times. V lost 5 bases, J lost 3 bases, and 11 bases lay in between. CDR1 SGHVS and CDR2 FNYEAQ come from the germline V gene. The CDR3 runs 13 residues. The J gene is TRBJ2-7, the V gene TRBV7-6; D might be TRBD1 (5 bases). The receptor was derived from a man in his fifties who received an inactivated influenza vaccine. Source: CD4+ T cells sorted from PBMCs, taken more than 4 days after vaccination. CDR3 sequence (DNA): TGTGCCAGCAGCATAGACAGCGTCTACGAGCAGTACTTC. Amino acid sequence: CASSIDSVYEQYF.